The 29 T cell receptor beta chains presented below share a single source sample, sequenced in a study of T cell changes during pregnancy in multiple sclerosis. Generated by immunoSEQ multiplex PCR, the TCRdb table keeps only in-frame clones and is missing some. The repertoire holds tens of thousands of clones, approximately 91% seen once, with more than 2.5% in the top ten. The sample here was peripheral blood, taken in the first trimester of pregnancy. These receptors all stem from a female donor with multiple sclerosis, enrolled in a pregnancy study.

This clone was picked up one time. This chain links TRBV28 with TRBJ2-1; 12 bases agree with TRBD2. The germline V gene encodes CDR1 MDHEN and CDR2 SYDVKM. The CDR3 contains 15 residues. Trimming took 5 bases from V and 4 from J; bases not matched to a gene: 3. CDR3 protein: CASSQGLAGYNEQFF. CDR3 nucleotides: TGTGCCAGCAGTCAAGGACTAGCGGGGTACAATGAGCAGTTCTTC.

The table lists this clone with a few counts. The chain carries TRBV11-2 and TRBJ1-1; D perhaps matches TRBD1 (5 bases). Trimming took 5 bases from V and 11 from J, leaving 18 bases between them. CDR1 is SGHAT and CDR2 is FQNNGV in the germline V gene. The CDR3 sequence is 13 residues long. The CDR3 spells CASSLSYGASAFF. DNA of the CDR3: TGTGCCAGCAGCCTCTCTTATGGGGCATCGGCTTTCTTT.

The rearrangement uses TRBV5-5 and TRBJ1-5; D is ambiguous. Trimming cost V 0 bases and J 7 bases, with 14 bases left between them. The germline V gene has CDR1 SGHKS and CDR2 YYEKEE (reference sequence). The CDR3 consists of 15 residues. The CDR3 sequence: CASSLAVGVGQPQHF. Written as DNA, the CDR3 is TGTGCCAGCAGCTTGGCCGTCGGGGTCGGGCAGCCCCAGCATTTT.

V is TRBV19 and J is TRBJ1-5; D perhaps matches TRBD1 (5 bases). With 5 bases removed from V and 5 bases from J, the gap between germline ends came to 16 bases. This CDR3 has 15 residues. From germline, CDR1 is LNHDA and CDR2 SQIVND (reference sequence). The CDR3 spells CASSRGDEGYQPQHF. The CDR3 bases are TGTGCCAGTAGTCGGGGGGATGAGGGATATCAGCCCCAGCATTTT.

J is TRBJ2-1 and V is TRBV2, with 8 bases lining up with TRBD2. CDR1 is SNHLY, CDR2 FYNNEI, per germline. The CDR3 contains 14 residues. With 10 bases clipped from V and 0 bases from J, the junction kept 5 bases outside the gene matches. CDR3 sequence (DNA): TGTGCCACCCCCGGGGGGGACTCCTACAATGAGCAGTTCTTC. The encoded protein is CATPGGDSYNEQFF.

This chain joins TRBV18 and TRBJ2-7, with D unclear. The CDR3 runs to 13 residues. Trimming took 1 base from V and 4 from J, leaving 8 bases between them. Germline V gives CDR1 KGHSH, CDR2 LQKENI. The CDR3 DNA sequence: TGTGCCAGCTCACCACTTGCCGGGTACGAGCAGTACTTC. Translation: CASSPLAGYEQYF.

The chain couples TRBV30 to TRBJ2-3, with 8 positions matching TRBD2. Germline CDR1 and CDR2: GTSNPN and SVGIG (reference sequence). Trimming removed 7 bases from V and 6 bases from J; junction bases left unmatched: 9. This CDR3 has 13 residues. The CDR3 here is CASAGGSWDTQYF. The CDR3 nucleotides read TGTGCCTCTGCGGGGGGCTCCTGGGATACGCAGTATTTT. Together with reference TRBV30 and TRBJ2-3, the CDR3 gives the full variable domain: SQTIHQWPATLVQPVGSPLSLECTVEGTSNPNLYWYRQAAGRGLQLLFYSVGIGQISSEVPQNLSASRPQDRQFILSSKKLLLSDSGFYLCASAGGSWDTQYFGPGTRLTVL.

The chain employs TRBV10-3 and TRBJ2-3; TRBD2 aligns across 9 bases. Trimming removed 2 bases from V and 0 bases from J; junction bases left unmatched: 3. The CDR3 length is 16 residues. Germline assignment: CDR1 ENHRY and CDR2 SYGVKD. CDR3 DNA sequence: TGTGCCATCAGTGAGGGGACTAGCCTAAGCACAGATACGCAGTATTTT. It codes for CAISEGTSLSTDTQYF.

This chain's CDR3 is CASSPLRLAGGGNEQFF. The CDR3 nucleotides read TGTGCCAGCAGCCCCCTAAGACTAGCGGGAGGTGGAAATGAGCAGTTCTTC. This sequence joins TRBV14 and TRBJ2-1; TRBD2 matches at 13 bases. Germline V gene lookup returns CDR1 SGHDN and CDR2 FVKESK. This CDR3 comprises 17 residues. The V gene end was trimmed by 4 bases and the J gene end by 7 bases; junction bases not matched to a gene: 10. The whole variable domain, remainder taken from reference TRBV14 and TRBJ2-1, is EAGVTQFPSHSVIEKGQTVTLRCDPISGHDNLYWYRRVMGKEIKFLLHFVKESKQDESGMPNNRFLAERTGGTYSTLKVQPAELEDSGVYFCASSPLRLAGGGNEQFFGPGTRLTVL.

The J gene is TRBJ1-4, the V gene TRBV11-2, with 7 bases lining up with TRBD1. The junction had 5 bases not matched to a gene; V was cut back by 0 bases and J by 7 bases. The V gene's germline CDR1 is SGHAT and CDR2 FQNNGV. This CDR3 has 15 amino acids. The CDR3 nucleotides read TGTGCCAGCAGCTTAGATTCGCAGGGGGTTGAAAAACTGTTTTTT. This encodes CASSLDSQGVEKLFF.

The CDR3 DNA reads TGTGCCAGCATCCCGGACAATGAGCAGTTCTTC. Translated: CASIPDNEQFF. The chain employs TRBV2 and TRBJ2-1; D remains ambiguous. The CDR3 has 11 amino acids. The germline V gene encodes CDR1 SNHLY and CDR2 FYNNEI. V lost 7 bases and J 5 bases, leaving 6 bases between the germline ends.

J is TRBJ2-7 and V is TRBV5-8; TRBD2 might be the D (6 bases). V lost 2 bases and J lost 3, with 18 bases in between. Per the germline V gene, CDR1 is SGHTS and CDR2 is YDEGEE. CDR3 size: 16 residues. Here the CDR3 DNA reads TGTGCCAGCAGCTTTCCGGGGATCGGGAGAAACTACGAGCAGTACTTC. It is translated as CASSFPGIGRNYEQYF.

The chain is built from TRBV4-1 and TRBJ2-7; a weak D match, TRBD1 (5 bases). CDR3 length: 15 amino acids. CDR1 and CDR2 (germline): MGHRA, YSYEKL. Trimming left V 0 bases short and J 1 base short, with 10 bases between. The CDR3, as DNA: TGCGCCAGCAGCCAAGATTCGGACACGTCCTACGAGCAGTACTTC. As protein: CASSQDSDTSYEQYF.

This chain joins TRBV28 and TRBJ2-3; tentative D call: TRBD2 (5 bases). CDR1 is MDHEN and CDR2 is SYDVKM in the germline V gene. V lost 10 bases to trimming and J lost 14 bases, with 22 bases between them. This CDR3 is 12 amino acids long. CDR3 in amino acids: CATKTGETLGYF. The CDR3 nucleotides are TGTGCCACTAAGACCGGGGAGACATTGGGGTATTTT.

V and J are TRBV5-1 and TRBJ2-7, with TRBD1 matching 12 bases. Looked up from germline, CDR1 is SGHRS and CDR2 is YFSETQ. The J segment lost 0 bases and the V segment lost 4 bases, leaving 2 bases of the junction unmatched. The CDR3 has 15 amino acids. CDR3 amino acids: CASSTGQGASYEQYF. CDR3 DNA: TGCGCCAGCAGCACGGGACAGGGGGCCTCCTACGAGCAGTACTTC.

The chain carries TRBV19 and TRBJ1-2; TRBD1 might be the D (5 bases). The CDR3 totals 12 residues. Deletions cut 7 bases from V and 4 bases from J, with 10 bases between. From germline, CDR1 is LNHDA and CDR2 SQIVND (reference sequence). Here the CDR3 DNA reads TGTGCCAGTATGACAGCTATCTATGGCTACACCTTC. It translates to CASMTAIYGYTF.

V is TRBV5-1 and J is TRBJ1-5; TRBD1 might be the D (5 bases). This CDR3 contains 14 residues. Deletions cut 0 bases from V and 9 bases from J, with 13 bases between. Germline V gives CDR1 SGHRS, CDR2 YFSETQ. CDR3 sequence reads: CASSLGGDRGPQHF. CDR3 DNA sequence: TGCGCCAGCAGCTTGGGGGGGGATCGAGGGCCCCAGCATTTT.

Concerning this clone: The same CDR3 is also encoded by other DNA sequences in this sample. The chain combines TRBV7-2 with TRBJ1-2, with 8 bases identical to TRBD1. This CDR3 is built from 15 residues. The germline V gene has CDR1 SGHTA and CDR2 FQGNSA. Germline trimming cut 1 base from V and 2 bases from J; bases unmatched to any gene: 3. DNA of the CDR3: TGTGCCAGCAGCTTAGTTACAGGGGGAAACTATGGCTACACCTTC. This gives the protein CASSLVTGGNYGYTF. Drawing the rest from reference TRBV7-2 and TRBJ1-2, the complete variable domain is GAGVSQSPSNKVTEKGKDVELRCDPISGHTALYWYRQSLGQGLEFLIYFQGNSAPDKSGLPSDRFSAERTGGSVSTLTIQRTQQEDSAVYLCASSLVTGGNYGYTFGSGTRLTVV.

The chain employs TRBV5-4 and TRBJ1-1; no clear D. The CDR3 totals 17 residues. With 4 bases removed from V and 3 bases from J, the gap between germline ends came to 22 bases. Looked up from germline, CDR1 is SGHNT and CDR2 is YYREEE (reference sequence). CDR3 nucleotide sequence: TGTGCCAGCAGCCTAATCCCAGAGCGACGGGAAGACACTGAAGCTTTCTTT. It specifies CASSLIPERREDTEAFF.

The rearrangement links TRBV15 to TRBJ2-4, with a possible D match to TRBD1 (6 bases). Trimming pared 0 bases from V and 0 bases from J, leaving 6 bases between. Germline loops: CDR1 LNHNV, CDR2 YYDKDF (reference sequence). This CDR3 has 15 amino acids. The CDR3 DNA is TGTGCCACCAGCAGAGAGGACAGAGCCAAAAACATTCAGTACTTC. It is translated as CATSREDRAKNIQYF.

The J gene is TRBJ2-3, the V gene TRBV6-1; 7 nucleotides agree with TRBD2. The CDR3 is 16 residues long. Germline assignment: CDR1 MNHNS and CDR2 SASEGT. With V trimmed by 4 bases and J by 6 bases, 13 bases remained unmatched. CDR3 in DNA: TGTGCCAGCAGTGGCTGGGTGGGGGAGGGCCGTGATACGCAGTATTTT. Its translation: CASSGWVGEGRDTQYF.

J is TRBJ1-1 and V is TRBV27; D gene unclear. Germline values: CDR1 MNHEY, CDR2 SMNVEV (reference sequence). Trimming took off 0 bases at V and 1 base at J, with 9 bases between the two ends. This CDR3 is 15 amino acids long. Here the CDR3 DNA reads TGTGCCAGCAGTTTATCGAATGCAGGGAACACTGAAGCTTTCTTT. This translates into CASSLSNAGNTEAFF.

V and J are TRBV19 and TRBJ2-2, with TRBD2 identical over 11 bases. J lost 7 bases, V lost 5 bases, and 6 bases had no gene match. The germline CDR1 and CDR2 sequences are LNHDA and SQIVND (reference sequence). The CDR3 extends over 15 amino acids. The CDR3 DNA is TGTGCCAGTAGTCTAGCGGGAGGTCCCGGCGGGGAGCTGTTTTTT. Its protein is CASSLAGGPGGELFF.

This clone appeared once. CDR3 residues: CASSKGQGGAPSDPQHF. In DNA form, the CDR3 reads TGTGCCAGCAGCAAAGGGCAAGGGGGGGCACCTTCTGATCCCCAGCATTTT. The chain employs TRBV21-1 and TRBJ1-5. TRBV21-1 is given as a pseudogene. CDR3 size: 17 residues.

The chain recombines TRBV11-3 with TRBJ2-7; the D is unclear. This CDR3 comprises 13 residues. The ends were cut back, 5 bases at V and 6 bases at J, with 14 bases in the middle. Per the germline V gene, CDR1 is SGHNT and CDR2 is YENEEA. CDR3 protein: CASSPIPNGEQYF. CDR3 nucleotide sequence: TGTGCCAGCAGCCCGATACCGAACGGCGAGCAGTACTTC.

The chain links TRBV2 to TRBJ1-2; possible D gene TRBD1, 6 bases. The CDR3 is 16 amino acids. The V end was cut by 5 bases, the J end by 14 bases, with 30 bases between. Looked up from germline, CDR1 is SNHLY and CDR2 is FYNNEI. DNA for the CDR3: TGTGCCAGCAGTCCCGAGGGGGGGGCCCCAGCCCCTAAAAGGACCTTC. It translates to CASSPEGGAPAPKRTF. Full variable domain (missing parts from reference TRBV2 and TRBJ1-2): EPEVTQTPSHQVTQMGQEVILRCVPISNHLYFYWYRQILGQKVEFLVSFYNNEISEKSEIFDDQFSVERPDGSNFTLKIRSTKLEDSAMYFCASSPEGGAPAPKRTFGSGTRLTVV.

This chain connects TRBV9 to TRBJ2-3; 9 bases align to TRBD2. The V and J ends lost 0 bases and 4 bases, in that order; junction bases with no gene match: 6. Germline lookup yields CDR1 SGDLS and CDR2 YYNGEE. This CDR3 comprises 16 residues. The CDR3 reads CASSVVASGMADTQYF. Written as DNA, the CDR3 is TGTGCCAGCAGCGTAGTGGCTAGCGGGATGGCAGATACGCAGTATTTT.

This clone is a singleton in its sample. The rearrangement uses TRBV9 and TRBJ2-7; D is possibly TRBD1 (6 bases). The CDR3 is 15 residues long. V was shortened by 3 bases and J by 0 bases, with 13 bases between the two germline ends. Germline CDR1 is SGDLS and CDR2 is YYNGEE. This CDR3 reads CASSADGQSSYEQYF. Here the CDR3 DNA reads TGTGCCAGCAGCGCCGACGGACAGAGCTCCTACGAGCAGTACTTC.

The chain carries TRBV28 and TRBJ1-6; D ambiguous. The germline gives CDR1 MDHEN, CDR2 SYDVKM. The CDR3 sequence is 17 residues long. V was pared by 2 bases and J by 0 bases, with 11 bases between. The CDR3 DNA sequence: TGTGCCAGCAGTTTACGGTTAGAGAGCTCCTATAATTCACCCCTCCACTTT. It translates to CASSLRLESSYNSPLHF. Filled out from reference TRBV28 and TRBJ1-6, the complete variable domain reads DVKVTQSSRYLVKRTGEKVFLECVQDMDHENMFWYRQDPGLGLRLIYFSYDVKMKEKGDIPEGYSVSREKKERFSLILESASTNQTSMYLCASSLRLESSYNSPLHFGNGTRLTVT.